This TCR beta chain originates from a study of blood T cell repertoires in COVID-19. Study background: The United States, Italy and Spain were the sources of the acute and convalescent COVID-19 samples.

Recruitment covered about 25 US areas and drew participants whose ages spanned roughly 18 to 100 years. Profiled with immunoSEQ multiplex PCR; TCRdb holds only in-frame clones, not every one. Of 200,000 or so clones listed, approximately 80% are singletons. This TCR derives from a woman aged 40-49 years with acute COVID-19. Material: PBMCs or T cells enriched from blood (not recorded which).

The CDR3 coding sequence is TGTGCCAGCTCACCATATAGGCGCAGACTAGCGGGGGGCTGGACCCAGTACTTC. Translating gives CASSPYRRRLAGGWTQYF. The V gene is TRBV18, the J gene TRBJ2-5; 13 bases map to TRBD2. The germline CDR1 and CDR2 sequences are KGHSH and LQKENI. V gave up 2 bases and J gave up 7 bases; unmatched junction bases: 13. The CDR3 spans 18 residues.